Below are 19 T cell receptor beta chains sequenced from a single sample in a study of cytomegalovirus exposure and HLA in healthy donors. Vbeta (60) and Jbeta (13) primers were used in the PCR. Sequenced by immunoSEQ multiplex PCR; TCRdb stores in-frame clones only, minus some. The data hold over 150,000 clones, with roughly 80% observed a single time. The sample was PBMCs. All receptors come from a man between 25 and 39 years old in good health and CMV-seronegative.

The chain combines TRBV19 with TRBJ2-3; TRBD2 matches 7 bases. Per the germline V gene, CDR1 is LNHDA and CDR2 is SQIVND (reference sequence). V trimming: 7 bases; J trimming: 1 base; junction bases outside the gene matches: 8. This CDR3 spans 15 amino acids. CDR3 nucleotides: TGTGCCAGTACCGCCAGGAGCGGGGGCACAGATACGCAGTATTTT. Protein: CASTARSGGTDTQYF.

This clone has a handful of counts. The V gene is TRBV29-1, the J gene TRBJ1-1; 7 bases align to TRBD1. The CDR3 is 13 amino acids. V gave up 6 bases and J gave up 7 bases; unmatched junction bases: 11. The germline gives CDR1 SQVTM, CDR2 ANQGSEA. CDR3 region: CSVNQGGVHEAFF. The CDR3 coding sequence is TGCAGCGTCAACCAGGGGGGAGTGCATGAAGCTTTCTTT.

This chain's CDR3 is CASSQARGRTGYEQYF. The CDR3 DNA reads TGTGCCAGCAGCCAAGCCAGGGGAAGGACAGGCTACGAGCAGTACTTC. J is TRBJ2-7 and V is TRBV14; 7 nucleotides line up with TRBD1. This CDR3 is built from 16 residues. The junction had 9 bases not matched to a gene; V was cut back by 1 base and J by 3 bases. The germline gives CDR1 SGHDN, CDR2 FVKESK.

The V call is TRBV6-5, the J call TRBJ1-5; the D is unclear. The CDR3 consists of 14 residues. Trimming pared 6 bases from V and 4 bases from J, leaving 13 bases between. Germline assignment: CDR1 MNHEY and CDR2 SVGAGI. CDR3 sequence (DNA): TGTGCCAGCAGGGAGGGTTTTGGAAATCAGCCCCAGCATTTT. Translation: CASREGFGNQPQHF.

The chain is built from TRBV28 and TRBJ2-3; the match to TRBD1 covers 8 bases. Germline loops: CDR1 MDHEN, CDR2 SYDVKM. This CDR3 has 14 amino acids. J gave up 4 bases and V 5 bases, and 5 bases lay outside the gene matches. The CDR3 reads CASSPGGWPDTQYF. In DNA form, the CDR3 reads TGTGCCAGCAGTCCAGGGGGCTGGCCAGATACGCAGTATTTT.

The CDR3 coding sequence is TGTGCCAGCAGCCCAGGACTCCGTACAGATACGCAGTATTTT. This encodes CASSPGLRTDTQYF. The genes are TRBV13 and TRBJ2-3, with a weak D call TRBD2 (5 bases). The CDR3 is 14 amino acids. Germline CDR1 is PRHDT and CDR2 is FYEKMQ (reference sequence). Trimming pared 5 bases from V and 3 bases from J, leaving 12 bases between.

This sequence joins TRBV7-2 and TRBJ1-5; TRBD1 is a possible D gene (5 bases). The CDR3 consists of 17 residues. Germline V gene data show CDR1 as SGHTA and CDR2 as FQGNSA. Between the trimmed V and J ends, which lost 1 base and 0 bases, there was a span of 13 bases. The CDR3 sequence: CASSLGSTGYSNQPQHF. CDR3 coding DNA: TGTGCCAGCAGCTTAGGCTCCACAGGTTATAGCAATCAGCCCCAGCATTTT.

This clone was seen only once. The chain has TRBV29-1 and TRBJ1-1; 8 nucleotides agree with TRBD1. CDR1 and CDR2 from the germline V gene are SQVTM and ANQGSEA. J gave up 1 base and V 6 bases, and 13 bases lay outside the gene matches. The CDR3 consists of 16 residues. For the CDR3, the DNA is TGCAGCGTCGACTTGTCCAAAGGACAGGGGAACACTGAAGCTTTCTTT. Protein: CSVDLSKGQGNTEAFF.

The chain joins TRBV11-3 to TRBJ2-2; D might be TRBD1 (6 bases). Germline CDR1 and CDR2: SGHNT and YENEEA. The CDR3 contains 18 residues. V was clipped by 5 bases and J by 0 bases, with 19 bases between them. CDR3 residues: CASSGGRTGISNTGELFF. The CDR3 region has the DNA TGTGCCAGCAGCGGGGGCCGGACTGGGATCTCGAACACCGGGGAGCTGTTTTTT.

The rearrangement joins TRBV19 to TRBJ1-1, with 8 bases aligning to TRBD1. Looked up from germline, CDR1 is LNHDA and CDR2 is SQIVND (reference sequence). With 5 bases clipped from V and 13 bases from J, the junction kept 12 bases outside the gene matches. The CDR3 length is 13 residues. CDR3 DNA: TGTGCCAGTAGTGCAGATGGGGACAGGTGTGTTTTCTTT. Its protein product is CASSADGDRCVFF.

V is TRBV7-3 and J is TRBJ2-6; 7 bases align to TRBD1. CDR3 length equals 15 residues. Germline V gene data show CDR1 as SGHTA and CDR2 as FQGTGA. V was pared by 5 bases and J by 2 bases, with 3 bases of the junction left unmatched. As DNA, the CDR3 is TGTGCCAGCAGCCCACAGGGGACTGGGGCCAACGTCCTGACTTTC. It specifies CASSPQGTGANVLTF.

The chain joins TRBV9 to TRBJ2-7, with TRBD2 matching 10 bases. This CDR3 spans 16 amino acids. V dropped 7 bases and J dropped 5; count of bases not matched to a gene: 15. CDR1 SGDLS and CDR2 YYNGEE come from the germline V gene. CDR3 region: CASGPWGAGGPDEQYF. The CDR3 nucleotides read TGTGCCAGCGGCCCCTGGGGAGCGGGAGGGCCAGACGAGCAGTACTTC.

This clone was recorded once. CDR3 sequence reads: CASSLSGVAFF. In DNA form, the CDR3 reads TGTGCCAGCAGCTTATCAGGGGTTGCTTTCTTT. V and J are TRBV5-6 and TRBJ1-1, with D possibly being TRBD1 (6 bases). The CDR3 runs to 11 residues. V lost 2 bases and J lost 11, with 10 bases in between. Germline CDR1 and CDR2: SGHDT and YYEEEE.

Notes on this clone: The same CDR3 also results from other DNA sequences found in this sample. This chain connects TRBV27 to TRBJ1-1; 8 bases are a match to TRBD1. CDR3 length: 13 residues. Germline values: CDR1 MNHEY, CDR2 SMNVEV (reference sequence). V was clipped by 6 bases and J by 2 bases; unmatched bases: 2. The CDR3 DNA is TGTGCCAGCAGCGACAGGGGTAACACTGAAGCTTTCTTT. It specifies CASSDRGNTEAFF.

V and J are TRBV6-6 and TRBJ2-7, with TRBD2 as a possible D gene (6 bases). This CDR3 region has 12 residues. Trimming left V 6 bases short and J 6 bases short, with 12 bases between. Germline V gene sequence: CDR1 MNHNY, CDR2 SVGAGI (reference sequence). CDR3 region: CASRPAGSEQYF. The DNA of the CDR3 is TGTGCCAGCAGGCCTGCGGGATCCGAGCAGTACTTC.

The chain links TRBV30 to TRBJ2-2, with TRBD1 matching over 7 bases. The germline V gene has CDR1 GTSNPN and CDR2 SVGIG (reference sequence). V shed 5 bases, J shed 4 bases, and the junction held 4 bases outside the gene matches. This CDR3 is 13 amino acids long. CDR3 protein: CAWWTGSTGELFF. The CDR3 coding sequence is TGTGCCTGGTGGACAGGATCCACCGGGGAGCTGTTTTTT.

The chain joins TRBV2 to TRBJ1-5; 8 bases agree with TRBD1. The CDR3 runs to 14 residues. V gave up 4 bases and J gave up 5 bases; unmatched junction bases: 4. The germline V gene has CDR1 SNHLY and CDR2 FYNNEI. The CDR3 region has the DNA TGTGCCAGCAGTGTCGGACAGGGTTATCAGCCCCAGCATTTT. Residues: CASSVGQGYQPQHF.

CDR3 region: CSVGNRADTGELFF. The CDR3 DNA reads TGCAGCGTTGGCAACAGGGCAGACACCGGGGAGCTGTTTTTT. The rearrangement links TRBV29-1 to TRBJ2-2, with TRBD1 as a possible D gene (6 bases). Germline V gene lookup returns CDR1 SQVTM and CDR2 ANQGSEA. V shed 4 bases and J shed 3 bases, with 12 bases lying between them. This CDR3 is 14 amino acids long.

The rearrangement links TRBV29-1 to TRBJ2-6; D call uncertain. The germline V gene encodes CDR1 SQVTM and CDR2 ANQGSEA. The CDR3 consists of 18 residues. The V end was cut by 4 bases, the J end by 0 bases, with 19 bases between. CDR3 protein: CSVALTILNPSGANVLTF. The CDR3 DNA follows: TGCAGCGTTGCCCTTACGATACTCAACCCCTCTGGGGCCAACGTCCTGACTTTC.